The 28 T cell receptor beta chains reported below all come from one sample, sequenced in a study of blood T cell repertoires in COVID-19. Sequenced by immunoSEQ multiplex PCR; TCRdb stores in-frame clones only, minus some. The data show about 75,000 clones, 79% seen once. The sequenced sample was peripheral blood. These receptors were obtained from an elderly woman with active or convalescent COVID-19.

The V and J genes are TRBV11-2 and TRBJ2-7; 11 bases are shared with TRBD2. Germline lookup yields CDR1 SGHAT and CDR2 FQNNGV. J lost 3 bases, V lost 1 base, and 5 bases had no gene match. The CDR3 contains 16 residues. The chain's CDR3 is CASSLAASGGIYEQYF. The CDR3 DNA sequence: TGTGCCAGCAGCTTAGCGGCTAGCGGGGGGATCTACGAGCAGTACTTC.

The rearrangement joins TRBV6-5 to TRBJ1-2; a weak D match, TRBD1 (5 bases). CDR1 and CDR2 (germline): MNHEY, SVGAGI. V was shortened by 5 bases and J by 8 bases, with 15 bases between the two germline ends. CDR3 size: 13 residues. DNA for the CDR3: TGTGCCAGCAGTCCGCCCGGGGGGGGAGGCTACACCTTC. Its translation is CASSPPGGGGYTF.

DNA for the CDR3: TGCGCCAGCAGGCTAGCGGGAGGACAGAGCTCCTACAATGAGCAGTTCTTC. This encodes CASRLAGGQSSYNEQFF. The rearrangement joins TRBV10-2 to TRBJ2-1; 11 bases align to TRBD2. Germline V CDR1 and CDR2: WSHSY, SAAADI. The CDR3 is made up of 17 amino acids. V shed 6 bases, J shed 0 bases, and the junction held 7 bases outside the gene matches.

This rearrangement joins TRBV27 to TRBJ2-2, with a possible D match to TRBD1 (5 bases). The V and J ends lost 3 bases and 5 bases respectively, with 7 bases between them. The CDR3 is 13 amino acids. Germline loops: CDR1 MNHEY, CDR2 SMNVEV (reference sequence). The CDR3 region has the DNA TGTGCCAGCAGTTTCTCAGGGACCGGGGAGCTGTTTTTT. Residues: CASSFSGTGELFF.

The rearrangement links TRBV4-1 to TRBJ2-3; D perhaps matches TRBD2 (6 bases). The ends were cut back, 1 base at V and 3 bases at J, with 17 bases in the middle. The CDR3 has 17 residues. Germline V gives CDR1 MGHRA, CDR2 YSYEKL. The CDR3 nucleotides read TGCGCCAGCAGCCAAGGGTCTAGCGCCGTTGGAACAGATACGCAGTATTTT. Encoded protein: CASSQGSSAVGTDTQYF.

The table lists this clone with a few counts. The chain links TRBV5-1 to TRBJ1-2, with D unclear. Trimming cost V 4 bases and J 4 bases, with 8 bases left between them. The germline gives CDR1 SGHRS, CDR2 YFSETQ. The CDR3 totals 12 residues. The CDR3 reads CASSLASYGYTF. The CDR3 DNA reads TGCGCCAGCAGCCTGGCGTCCTATGGCTACACCTTC.

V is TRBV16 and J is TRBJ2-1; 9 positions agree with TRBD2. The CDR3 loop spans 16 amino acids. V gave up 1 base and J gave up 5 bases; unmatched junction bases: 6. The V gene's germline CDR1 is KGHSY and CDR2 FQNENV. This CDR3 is CASSQFAVAGDNEQFF. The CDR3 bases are TGTGCCAGCAGCCAATTCGCGGTAGCGGGGGACAATGAGCAGTTCTTC.

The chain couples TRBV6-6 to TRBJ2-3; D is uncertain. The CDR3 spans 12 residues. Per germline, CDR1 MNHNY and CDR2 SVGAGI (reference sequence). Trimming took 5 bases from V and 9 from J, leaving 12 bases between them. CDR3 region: CASSNQYPTQYF. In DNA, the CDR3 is TGTGCCAGCAGTAACCAGTACCCGACGCAGTATTTT.

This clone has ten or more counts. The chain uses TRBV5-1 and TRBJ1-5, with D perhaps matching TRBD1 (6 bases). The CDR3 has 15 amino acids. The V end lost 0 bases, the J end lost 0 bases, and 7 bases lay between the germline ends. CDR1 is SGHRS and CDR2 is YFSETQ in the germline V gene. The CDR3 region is CASSLGDTSNQPQHF. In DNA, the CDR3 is TGCGCCAGCAGCTTGGGGGACACTAGCAATCAGCCCCAGCATTTT.

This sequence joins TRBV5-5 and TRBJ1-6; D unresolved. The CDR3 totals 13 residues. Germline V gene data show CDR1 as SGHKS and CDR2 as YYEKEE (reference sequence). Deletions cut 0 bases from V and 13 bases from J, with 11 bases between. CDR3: CASSLVGSWPLHF. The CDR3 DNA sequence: TGTGCCAGCAGCTTGGTCGGGAGTTGGCCCCTCCACTTT.

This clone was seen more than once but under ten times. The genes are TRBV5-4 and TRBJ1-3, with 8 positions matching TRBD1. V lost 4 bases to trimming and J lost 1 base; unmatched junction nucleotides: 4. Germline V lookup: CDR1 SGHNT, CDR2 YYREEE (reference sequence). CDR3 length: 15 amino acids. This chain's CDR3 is CASSDRTGSGNTIYF. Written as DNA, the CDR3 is TGTGCCAGCAGCGACCGGACAGGGTCTGGAAACACCATATATTTT.

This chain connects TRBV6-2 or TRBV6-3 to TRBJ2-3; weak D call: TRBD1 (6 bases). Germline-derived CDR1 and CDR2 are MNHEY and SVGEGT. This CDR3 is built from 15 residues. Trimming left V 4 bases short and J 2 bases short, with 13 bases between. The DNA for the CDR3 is TGTGCCAGCAGTTCCAACACAGGGCTCACAGATACGCAGTATTTT. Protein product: CASSSNTGLTDTQYF.

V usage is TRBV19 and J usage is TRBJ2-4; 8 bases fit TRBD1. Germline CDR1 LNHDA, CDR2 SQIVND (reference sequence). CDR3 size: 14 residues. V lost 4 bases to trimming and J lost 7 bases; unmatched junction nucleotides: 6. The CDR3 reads CASSTDRDPNIQYF. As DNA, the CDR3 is TGTGCCAGTAGTACGGACAGGGACCCTAACATTCAGTACTTC.

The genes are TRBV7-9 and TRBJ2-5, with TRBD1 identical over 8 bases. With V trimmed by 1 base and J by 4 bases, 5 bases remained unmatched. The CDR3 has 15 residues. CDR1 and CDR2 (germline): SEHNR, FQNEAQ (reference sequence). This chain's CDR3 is CASSLGYRGLETQYF. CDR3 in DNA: TGTGCCAGCAGCTTAGGATACAGGGGGTTAGAGACCCAGTACTTC.

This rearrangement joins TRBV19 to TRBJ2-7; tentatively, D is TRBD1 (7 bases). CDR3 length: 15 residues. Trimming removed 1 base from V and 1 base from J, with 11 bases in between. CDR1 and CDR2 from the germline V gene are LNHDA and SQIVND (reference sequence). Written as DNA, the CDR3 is TGTGCCAGTAGTATAGTTGCAGGGGGGTCCTACGAGCAGTACTTC. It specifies CASSIVAGGSYEQYF.

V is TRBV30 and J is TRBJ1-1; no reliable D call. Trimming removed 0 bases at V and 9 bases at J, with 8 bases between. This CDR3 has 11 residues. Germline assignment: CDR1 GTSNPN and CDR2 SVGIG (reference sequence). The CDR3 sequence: CAWSVPGKAFF. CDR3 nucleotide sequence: TGTGCCTGGAGTGTACCCGGGAAAGCTTTCTTT.

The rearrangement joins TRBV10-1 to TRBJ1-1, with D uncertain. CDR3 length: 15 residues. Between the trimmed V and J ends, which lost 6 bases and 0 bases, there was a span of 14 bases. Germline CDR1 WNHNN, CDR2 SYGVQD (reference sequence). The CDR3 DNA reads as TGCGCCAGCAGCCCTCGGAAGAGGCTGAACACTGAAGCTTTCTTT. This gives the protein CASSPRKRLNTEAFF.

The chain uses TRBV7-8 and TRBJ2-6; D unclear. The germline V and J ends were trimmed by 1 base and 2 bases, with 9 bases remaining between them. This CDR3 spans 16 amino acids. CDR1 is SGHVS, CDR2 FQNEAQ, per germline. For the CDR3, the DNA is TGTGCCAGCAGCTTAGAAGGCAGGACTGGGGCCAACGTCCTGACTTTC. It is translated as CASSLEGRTGANVLTF.

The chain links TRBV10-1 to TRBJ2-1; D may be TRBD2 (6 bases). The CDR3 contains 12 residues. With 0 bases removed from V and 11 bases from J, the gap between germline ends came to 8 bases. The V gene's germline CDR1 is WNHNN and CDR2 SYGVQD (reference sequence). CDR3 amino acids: CASSESGGKQFF. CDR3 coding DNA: TGCGCCAGCAGTGAGTCCGGCGGGAAGCAGTTCTTC.

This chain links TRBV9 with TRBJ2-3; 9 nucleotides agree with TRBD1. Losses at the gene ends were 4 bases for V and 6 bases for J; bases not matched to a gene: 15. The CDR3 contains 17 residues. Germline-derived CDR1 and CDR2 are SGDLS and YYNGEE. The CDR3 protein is CASSPSWDRAFSDTQYF. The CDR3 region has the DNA TGTGCCAGCAGCCCTAGTTGGGACAGGGCTTTCTCCGATACGCAGTATTTT.

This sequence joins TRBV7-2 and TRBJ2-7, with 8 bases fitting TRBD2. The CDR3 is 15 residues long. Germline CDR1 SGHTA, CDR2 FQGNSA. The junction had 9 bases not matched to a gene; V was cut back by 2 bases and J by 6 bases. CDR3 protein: CASSLNSGGPSEQYF. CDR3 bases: TGTGCCAGCAGCTTAAACTCGGGAGGGCCCAGCGAGCAGTACTTC. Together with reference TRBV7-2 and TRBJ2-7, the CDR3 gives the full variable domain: GAGVSQSPSNKVTEKGKDVELRCDPISGHTALYWYRQSLGQGLEFLIYFQGNSAPDKSGLPSDRFSAERTGGSVSTLTIQRTQQEDSAVYLCASSLNSGGPSEQYFGPGTRLTVT.

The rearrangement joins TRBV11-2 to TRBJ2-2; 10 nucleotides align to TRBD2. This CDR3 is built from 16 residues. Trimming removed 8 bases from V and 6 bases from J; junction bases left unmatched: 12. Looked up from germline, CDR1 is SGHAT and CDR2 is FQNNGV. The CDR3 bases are TGTGCCAGCTTAGCGGGGGGCGCTCCCAACGCCGGGGAGCTGTTTTTT. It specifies CASLAGGAPNAGELFF.

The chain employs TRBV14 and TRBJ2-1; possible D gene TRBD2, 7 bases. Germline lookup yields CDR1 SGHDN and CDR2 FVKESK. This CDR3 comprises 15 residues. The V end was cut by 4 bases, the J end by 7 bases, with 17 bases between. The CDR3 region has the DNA TGTGCCAGCAGCCCGGCCGGGGGGCCCCAGAATGAGCAGTTCTTC. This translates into CASSPAGGPQNEQFF.

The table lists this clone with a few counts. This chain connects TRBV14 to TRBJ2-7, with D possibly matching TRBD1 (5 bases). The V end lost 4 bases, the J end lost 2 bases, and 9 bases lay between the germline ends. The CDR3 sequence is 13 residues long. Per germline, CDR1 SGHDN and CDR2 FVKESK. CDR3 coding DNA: TGTGCCAGCAGCCGGGGCGCCCCCTACGAGCAGTACTTC. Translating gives CASSRGAPYEQYF.

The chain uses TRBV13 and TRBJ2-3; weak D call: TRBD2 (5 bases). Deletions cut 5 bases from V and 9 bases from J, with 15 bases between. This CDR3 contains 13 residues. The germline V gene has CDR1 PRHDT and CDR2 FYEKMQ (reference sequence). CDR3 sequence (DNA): TGTGCCAGCAGCCCTCCGGGGAGAGGCACGCAGTATTTT. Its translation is CASSPPGRGTQYF.

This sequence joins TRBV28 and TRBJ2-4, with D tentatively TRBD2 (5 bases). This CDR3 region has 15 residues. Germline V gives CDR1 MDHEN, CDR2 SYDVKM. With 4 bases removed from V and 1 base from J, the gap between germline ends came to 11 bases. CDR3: CASSWVRGAKNIQYF. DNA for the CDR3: TGTGCCAGCAGTTGGGTCCGAGGGGCCAAAAACATTCAGTACTTC.

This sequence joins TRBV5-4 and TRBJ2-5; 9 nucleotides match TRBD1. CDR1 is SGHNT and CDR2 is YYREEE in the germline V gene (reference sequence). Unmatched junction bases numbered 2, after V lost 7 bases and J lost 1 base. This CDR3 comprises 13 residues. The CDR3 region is CASGGQGQETQYF. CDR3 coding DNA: TGTGCCAGCGGGGGACAGGGCCAAGAGACCCAGTACTTC.

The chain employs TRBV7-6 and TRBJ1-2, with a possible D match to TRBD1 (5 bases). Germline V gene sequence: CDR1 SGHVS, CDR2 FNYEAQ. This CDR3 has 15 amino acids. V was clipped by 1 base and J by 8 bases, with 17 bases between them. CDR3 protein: CASSLGLGPREGYTF. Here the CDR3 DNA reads TGTGCCAGCAGCTTAGGTTTGGGGCCTCGAGAGGGCTACACCTTC.